The rows below give T cell receptor beta chains drawn from one sample of a study of identical twins. One entry per CDR3 protein results from TCRdb running MiXCR on the 5' RACE reads. The sample records hundreds of thousands of distinct CDR3 sequences, 8.6% being singletons. This sample was also put to use in a study of yellow fever vaccine responses in identical twins.

Sample: PBMCs. Receptors were obtained from a woman younger than 35 in good health. CDR3s include the opening cysteine and the closing phenylalanine or tryptophan. Each record gives: clone size, V gene, D gene, J gene, CDR3 protein, CDR3 DNA. A D gene is named only where the DNA matches it firmly. Not every row has a clone size; where given, it reads once, few, many or a size class.

size: many; V: TRBV20-1; D: NA; J: TRBJ2-7; CDR3: CSANPGASDEQYF; DNA: TGCAGTGCTAACCCCGGGGCTAGCGACGAGCAGTACTTC
size: NA; V: TRBV29-1; D: NA; J: TRBJ1-2; CDR3: CSVEDLGQRDFWDYGYTF; DNA: TGCAGCGTTGAAGATCTGGGCCAGAGGGACTTTTGGGACTATGGCTACACCTTC
size: NA; V: TRBV20-1; D: TRBD2; J: TRBJ2-1; CDR3: CSARDRLAGGGNNEQFF; DNA: TGCAGTGCTAGAGATCGGCTAGCGGGGGGTGGGAACAATGAGCAGTTCTTC
size: few; V: TRBV15; D: NA; J: TRBJ2-3; CDR3: CATSDLGRPGTDTQYF; DNA: TGTGCCACCAGCGACCTGGGAAGGCCGGGCACAGATACGCAGTATTTT
size: few; V: TRBV7-2; D: NA; J: TRBJ2-7; CDR3: CASSLVAGATYEQYF; DNA: TGTGCCAGCAGCTTAGTGGCGGGGGCGACCTACGAGCAGTACTTC
size: few; V: TRBV6-2/TRBV6-3; D: TRBD1; J: TRBJ2-2; CDR3: CASSYSEGAPETGELFF; DNA: TGTGCCAGCAGTTACTCCGAGGGGGCACCAGAGACCGGGGAGCTGTTTTTT
size: NA; V: TRBV5-4; D: NA; J: TRBJ2-2; CDR3: CASSLELAAANTGELFF; DNA: TGTGCCAGCAGCTTGGAGTTAGCAGCAGCGAACACCGGGGAGCTGTTTTTT
size: few; V: TRBV20-1; D: TRBD2; J: TRBJ2-3; CDR3: CSAGGESTDTQYF; DNA: TGCAGTGCGGGGGGGGAGAGCACAGATACGCAGTATTTT
size: few; V: TRBV18; D: TRBD2; J: TRBJ2-1; CDR3: CASSPPLAGISNEQFF; DNA: TGTGCCAGCTCACCCCCACTAGCGGGGATCTCAAATGAGCAGTTCTTC
size: NA; V: TRBV29-1; D: TRBD2; J: TRBJ2-3; CDR3: CSVAGLSGRMTDTQYF; DNA: TGCAGCGTCGCTGGACTTTCCGGGAGGATGACAGATACGCAGTATTTT
size: few; V: TRBV5-1; D: NA; J: TRBJ2-2; CDR3: CASNVGGGVGELFF; DNA: TGCGCCAGCAACGTAGGGGGAGGAGTCGGGGAGCTGTTTTTT
size: many; V: TRBV5-1; D: NA; J: TRBJ1-2; CDR3: CASSYSGTPSNYGYTF; DNA: TGCGCCAGCAGCTACTCCGGGACACCTTCTAACTATGGCTACACCTTC
size: few; V: TRBV12-3/TRBV12-4; D: TRBD1; J: TRBJ2-7; CDR3: CASRPGTGTNEQYF; DNA: TGTGCCAGCAGACCCGGGACAGGGACTAACGAGCAGTACTTC
size: few; V: TRBV7-3; D: NA; J: TRBJ2-5; CDR3: CASSRGAQETQYF; DNA: TGTGCCAGCAGCCGCGGGGCACAAGAGACCCAGTACTTC
size: many; V: TRBV5-1; D: NA; J: TRBJ2-1; CDR3: CASSSRLEGNEQFF; DNA: TGCGCCAGCAGCTCAAGGCTAGAGGGCAATGAGCAGTTCTTC
size: few; V: TRBV7-2; D: NA; J: TRBJ2-3; CDR3: CASSLGTAASDTQYF; DNA: TGTGCCAGCAGCTTGGGGACCGCCGCCTCAGATACGCAGTATTTT
size: NA; V: TRBV7-3; D: NA; J: TRBJ2-3; CDR3: CASSTTPLRGTDTQYF; DNA: TGTGCCAGCAGCACCACTCCCCTTAGGGGCACAGATACGCAGTATTTT
size: many; V: TRBV27; D: NA; J: TRBJ1-5; CDR3: CASSSAMGSYNQPQHF; DNA: TGTGCCAGCAGTTCAGCGATGGGCTCGTACAATCAGCCCCAGCATTTT
size: many; V: TRBV6-1; D: TRBD2; J: TRBJ2-7; CDR3: CASGGVGGYEQYF; DNA: TGTGCCAGCGGGGGGGTAGGAGGCTACGAGCAGTACTTC
size: few; V: TRBV5-1; D: TRBD1; J: TRBJ1-5; CDR3: CASSFTGGGYSNQPQHF; DNA: TGCGCCAGCAGCTTTACAGGGGGAGGTTATAGCAATCAGCCCCAGCATTTT
size: NA; V: TRBV27; D: NA; J: TRBJ2-2; CDR3: CASRQGGAPGELFF; DNA: TGTGCCAGCAGACAGGGAGGGGCCCCCGGGGAGCTGTTTTTT
size: few; V: TRBV6-1; D: NA; J: TRBJ2-2; CDR3: CASSPYWTNTGELFF; DNA: TGTGCCAGCAGCCCTTATTGGACGAACACCGGGGAGCTGTTTTTT
size: NA; V: TRBV20-1; D: TRBD2; J: TRBJ2-5; CDR3: CSARGGGGLETQYF; DNA: TGCAGTGCTAGGGGGGGGGGAGGACTCGAGACCCAGTACTTC
size: few; V: TRBV6-5; D: TRBD1; J: TRBJ2-2; CDR3: CASSYLTGLNTGELFF; DNA: TGTGCCAGCAGTTACTTGACAGGGCTGAACACCGGGGAGCTGTTTTTT
size: NA; V: TRBV12-3/TRBV12-4; D: NA; J: TRBJ2-3; CDR3: CASSPWTLRSDTQYF; DNA: TGTGCCAGCAGCCCATGGACTCTCAGGTCAGATACGCAGTATTTT
size: NA; V: TRBV9; D: NA; J: TRBJ2-7; CDR3: CASSVEEASYEQYF; DNA: TGTGCCAGCAGCGTAGAGGAAGCCTCCTACGAGCAGTACTTC
size: few; V: TRBV2; D: NA; J: TRBJ2-5; CDR3: CASSENNIGTQYF; DNA: TGTGCCAGCAGTGAAAATAACATCGGGACCCAGTACTTC
size: few; V: TRBV29-1; D: NA; J: TRBJ2-1; CDR3: CSVEWTVSPNEQFF; DNA: TGCAGCGTTGAATGGACAGTTTCCCCCAATGAGCAGTTCTTC
size: few; V: TRBV4-3; D: TRBD1; J: TRBJ1-4; CDR3: CASSQGTGSKAEKLFF; DNA: TGCGCCAGCAGCCAAGGGACAGGGTCAAAAGCTGAAAAACTGTTTTTT
size: many; V: TRBV5-1; D: NA; J: TRBJ1-5; CDR3: CASSLDGGPAPQHF; DNA: TGCGCCAGCAGCTTGGACGGGGGGCCGGCGCCCCAGCATTTT